The 29 T cell receptor beta chains reported below all come from one sample, sequenced in a study of shared clonotypes between healthy human individuals. Clones were read by immunoSEQ multiplex PCR, and TCRdb kept only the in-frame ones, dropping some. The repertoire consists of some 2,100,000 clones, with approximately 95% occurring once and the leading ten covering 0.1% to 0.15%. Sequencing was done on a sample of naive CD4+ T cells sorted from blood. Indicated subset: CD45RA+ positively selected. The receptors stem from a man between 18 and 35 years old in good health.

The rearrangement uses TRBV19 and TRBJ2-2; 7 bases fit TRBD2. The trim removed 7 bases at V and 1 base at J, leaving 6 bases unmatched. Per germline, CDR1 LNHDA and CDR2 SQIVND (reference sequence). This CDR3 is built from 15 residues. CDR3 bases: TGTGCCAGTACCTCGGGACTACTGAACACCGGGGAGCTGTTTTTT. This gives the protein CASTSGLLNTGELFF.

The rearrangement joins TRBV30 to TRBJ2-1; either TRBD1 or TRBD2 may fit D (5 bases each). V was shortened by 0 bases and J by 6 bases, with 18 bases between the two germline ends. CDR3 length: 16 amino acids. Per the germline V gene, CDR1 is GTSNPN and CDR2 is SVGIG (reference sequence). The CDR3 nucleotides are TGTGCCTGGAGTGTAGCCGGGGCGGCCTTACGCAATGAGCAGTTCTTC. Translated, it gives CAWSVAGAALRNEQFF.

Concerning this clone itself: Other DNA sequences from this sample encode an identical CDR3 as well. The chain recombines TRBV30 with TRBJ1-4; no clear D gene. The CDR3 consists of 12 residues. V gave up 1 base and J gave up 8 bases, with 8 bases separating them. Germline CDR1 GTSNPN, CDR2 SVGIG (reference sequence). The CDR3 protein is CAWSELGEKLFF. CDR3 bases: TGTGCCTGGAGTGAGCTGGGGGAAAAACTGTTTTTT. Full variable domain (missing parts from reference TRBV30 and TRBJ1-4): SQTIHQWPATLVQPVGSPLSLECTVEGTSNPNLYWYRQAAGRGLQLLFYSVGIGQISSEVPQNLSASRPQDRQFILSSKKLLLSDSGFYLCAWSELGEKLFFGSGTQLSVL.

To note about this clone: The same CDR3 is also encoded by other DNA sequences in this sample. The V call is TRBV30, the J call TRBJ2-5, with a tentative D call TRBD1 (5 bases). V shed 1 base and J shed 2 bases, with 8 bases lying between them. This CDR3 has 13 amino acids. The germline V gene encodes CDR1 GTSNPN and CDR2 SVGIG (reference sequence). CDR3 DNA: TGTGCCTGGAGTGGACAGACTCAAGAGACCCAGTACTTC. Its translation: CAWSGQTQETQYF.

The genes are TRBV7-3 and TRBJ2-7; D is possibly TRBD1 (5 bases). Per the germline V gene, CDR1 is SGHTA and CDR2 is FQGTGA. V shed 10 bases and J shed 4 bases, with 20 bases lying between them. The CDR3 contains 14 residues. The CDR3 sequence: CATYPGPSLYEQYF. The CDR3, as DNA: TGTGCCACCTACCCAGGGCCATCCCTTTACGAGCAGTACTTC.

The chain employs TRBV7-9 and TRBJ2-3, with D hard to call. CDR1 is SEHNR, CDR2 FQNEAQ, per germline (reference sequence). This CDR3 is built from 15 residues. Trimming removed 6 bases from V and 0 bases from J, with 13 bases in between. The CDR3 sequence: CASSQRLDSTDTQYF. CDR3 DNA: TGTGCCAGCAGTCAACGACTCGATAGCACAGATACGCAGTATTTT.

The chain is built from TRBV6-5 and TRBJ1-2, with TRBD1 matching over 8 bases. The germline CDR1 and CDR2 sequences are MNHEY and SVGAGI. CDR3 length equals 14 residues. The J segment lost 4 bases and the V segment lost 2 bases, leaving 3 bases of the junction unmatched. The CDR3 loop is CASSYGTGVYGYTF. CDR3 bases: TGTGCCAGCAGTTACGGGACAGGCGTCTATGGCTACACCTTC.

To note about this clone: The identical CDR3 is also encoded by other nucleotide sequences in the sample. In nucleotides, the CDR3 is TGTGCTAGTGGTTTGGGACTAGCGGGGGGGCGAGAGACCCAGTACTTC. Translated, it gives CASGLGLAGGRETQYF. V is TRBV12-5 and J is TRBJ2-5, with 14 bases that match TRBD2. The CDR3 totals 16 residues. J was trimmed by 4 bases and V by 1 base; bases with no gene match: 2. The germline CDR1 and CDR2 sequences are LGHNT and FRNRAP.

CDR3 sequence (DNA): TGCGCCAGCAGCCTGCGGGGGACAGGGGAATCACCCCTCCACTTT. This translates into CASSLRGTGESPLHF. The V and J genes are TRBV5-1 and TRBJ1-6; 10 nucleotides match TRBD1. The CDR3 totals 15 residues. Per the germline V gene, CDR1 is SGHRS and CDR2 is YFSETQ. Trimming cost V 4 bases and J 10 bases; bases outside gene matches: 8.

V gene TRBV9 combines with J gene TRBJ1-3, with TRBD1 matching 7 bases. The CDR3 spans 17 residues. In germline, CDR1 is SGDLS, CDR2 YYNGEE. The J segment lost 4 bases and the V segment lost 3 bases, leaving 13 bases of the junction unmatched. CDR3 nucleotides: TGTGCCAGCAGCGCTGAGCCGACAGGGAGGGACGGAAACACCATATATTTT. It yields the protein CASSAEPTGRDGNTIYF.

This rearrangement joins TRBV10-3 to TRBJ2-7; D is possibly TRBD1 (6 bases). The CDR3 runs 14 residues. CDR1 and CDR2 (germline): ENHRY, SYGVKD. V lost 4 bases to trimming and J lost 2 bases, with 12 bases between them. CDR3 protein: CAISGGQKAYEQYF. CDR3 nucleotide sequence: TGTGCCATCAGTGGGGGGCAGAAGGCCTACGAGCAGTACTTC.

This chain joins TRBV5-4 and TRBJ2-1, with D perhaps TRBD1 (6 bases). V dropped 4 bases and J dropped 6 bases, with 11 bases sitting between them. The CDR3 contains 13 residues. Germline lookup yields CDR1 SGHNT and CDR2 YYREEE (reference sequence). The CDR3 protein is CASSGQRSNEQFF. CDR3 nucleotides: TGTGCCAGCAGCGGACAGAGAAGCAATGAGCAGTTCTTC.

The chain links TRBV5-1 to TRBJ2-3; no firm D call. The CDR3 loop spans 15 amino acids. V was pared by 4 bases and J by 2 bases, with 14 bases between. Germline lookup yields CDR1 SGHRS and CDR2 YFSETQ. The CDR3 is CASSPPFGYTDTQYF. CDR3 nucleotides: TGCGCCAGCAGCCCCCCTTTCGGGTACACAGATACGCAGTATTTT.

J is TRBJ2-5 and V is TRBV7-9; D tentatively fits TRBD1 or TRBD2 (6 bases each). V was shortened by 2 bases and J by 4 bases, with 14 bases between the two germline ends. The CDR3 is 15 residues long. In germline, CDR1 is SEHNR, CDR2 FQNEAQ (reference sequence). CDR3 region: CASSLSLEGGETQYF. The CDR3 DNA follows: TGTGCCAGCAGCTTATCTTTGGAGGGGGGAGAGACCCAGTACTTC.

V usage is TRBV19 and J usage is TRBJ1-4; TRBD1 is a possible D gene (6 bases). The V end lost 6 bases, the J end lost 1 base, and 9 bases lay between the germline ends. The CDR3 sequence is 14 residues long. Germline loops: CDR1 LNHDA, CDR2 SQIVND (reference sequence). CDR3 coding DNA: TGTGCCAGTAGGCTACAGGGAACTAATGAAAAACTGTTTTTT. Protein product: CASRLQGTNEKLFF.

The chain uses TRBV6-5 and TRBJ1-4, with 7 bases fitting TRBD1. The junction had 9 bases not matched to a gene; V was cut back by 7 bases and J by 7 bases. The germline CDR1 and CDR2 sequences are MNHEY and SVGAGI. This CDR3 has 14 residues. The CDR3 loop reads CASKGEGAGEKLFF. In DNA form, the CDR3 reads TGTGCCAGCAAGGGGGAGGGGGCTGGTGAAAAACTGTTTTTT.

In its sample, this clone was seen once. The CDR3 DNA reads as TGCGCCAGCAGCCAGACGGGCACTATTCAAGAGACCCAGTACTTC. Translated, it gives CASSQTGTIQETQYF. The V gene is TRBV4-1, the J gene TRBJ2-5; D not resolved. The CDR3 consists of 15 residues. V gave up 3 bases and J gave up 2 bases, with 13 bases separating them. Per the germline V gene, CDR1 is MGHRA and CDR2 is YSYEKL.

The gene calls are TRBV5-6 and TRBJ1-6, with TRBD1 matching over 9 bases. The V gene end was trimmed by 2 bases and the J gene end by 11 bases; junction bases not matched to a gene: 2. In germline, CDR1 is SGHDT, CDR2 YYEEEE. This CDR3 comprises 13 residues. Here the CDR3 DNA reads TGTGCCAGCAGCTTTGGACAGGGGACACCCCTCCACTTT. As protein: CASSFGQGTPLHF.

The chain is built from TRBV27 and TRBJ2-7; TRBD1 matches at 9 bases. Germline CDR1 MNHEY, CDR2 SMNVEV (reference sequence). J was trimmed by 0 bases and V by 6 bases; bases with no gene match: 6. This CDR3 is 15 amino acids long. CDR3 residues: CASSGQGSSSYEQYF. For the CDR3, the DNA is TGTGCCAGCAGCGGACAGGGGTCGAGCTCCTACGAGCAGTACTTC.

The V and J genes are TRBV28 and TRBJ1-2, with TRBD1 matching over 11 bases. Per the germline V gene, CDR1 is MDHEN and CDR2 is SYDVKM. V lost 6 bases, J lost 7 bases, and 10 bases stayed unmatched. The CDR3 is made up of 15 amino acids. As DNA, the CDR3 is TGTGCCAGCAGACAAACCGGGACAGGGGGATCTGGCTACACCTTC. Protein product: CASRQTGTGGSGYTF.

The chain is built from TRBV23-1 and TRBJ1-1, with 8 bases matching TRBD1. TRBV23-1 is an ORF, and what it does is uncertain. V dropped 9 bases and J dropped 7; count of bases not matched to a gene: 4. The CDR3 covers 11 residues. The CDR3 nucleotides read TGCGCCAGAAACAGGGGGTTTGAAGCTTTCTTT. It encodes CARNRGFEAFF.

J is TRBJ2-5 and V is TRBV30; tentative D call: TRBD2 (6 bases). CDR3 length equals 15 residues. Trimming cost V 2 bases and J 5 bases, with 18 bases left between them. Germline values: CDR1 GTSNPN, CDR2 SVGIG (reference sequence). CDR3 in amino acids: CAWSPPSGRRETQYF. CDR3 coding DNA: TGTGCCTGGAGTCCGCCCTCGGGGAGGCGGGAGACCCAGTACTTC.

This clone appeared once. V is TRBV7-8 and J is TRBJ1-1; a possible D gene is TRBD1 (5 bases). The CDR3 spans 14 residues. CDR1 and CDR2 from the germline V gene are SGHVS and FQNEAQ. V dropped 5 bases and J dropped 1 base, with 11 bases sitting between them. CDR3 in DNA: TGTGCCAGCAGCGTTCAGGGCGCGAACACTGAAGCTTTCTTT. Translated, it gives CASSVQGANTEAFF.

V and J are TRBV7-3 and TRBJ1-5; TRBD1 agrees at 9 bases. V shed 5 bases, J shed 7 bases, and the junction held 6 bases outside the gene matches. Germline V gene data show CDR1 as SGHTA and CDR2 as FQGTGA. The CDR3 length is 14 residues. CDR3: CASSATGGGQPQHF. The CDR3 DNA sequence: TGTGCCAGCAGCGCAACAGGGGGCGGGCAGCCCCAGCATTTT.

The chain is built from TRBV7-2 and TRBJ1-2, with a tentative D call TRBD1 (5 bases). V was shortened by 2 bases and J by 7 bases, with 14 bases between the two germline ends. The CDR3 runs to 14 residues. Germline V lookup: CDR1 SGHTA, CDR2 FQGNSA. This CDR3 reads CASSLLQGGLGYTF. The DNA for the CDR3 is TGTGCCAGCAGCTTACTCCAGGGCGGGCTTGGCTACACCTTC.

V is TRBV2 and J is TRBJ2-2; 8 positions match TRBD1. With 6 bases clipped from V and 7 bases from J, the junction kept 7 bases outside the gene matches. This CDR3 has 14 amino acids. The V gene's germline CDR1 is SNHLY and CDR2 FYNNEI. DNA for the CDR3: TGTGCCAGCAGGACAGGGGAAGGGTTCGGGGAGCTGTTTTTT. Translated: CASRTGEGFGELFF.

The chain carries TRBV10-2 and TRBJ2-7; a weak D match, TRBD1 (6 bases). The CDR3 length is 12 residues. Trimming removed 8 bases at V and 3 bases at J, with 11 bases between. The germline gives CDR1 WSHSY, CDR2 SAAADI. CDR3 sequence reads: CASLGRGYEQYF. The DNA of the CDR3 is TGCGCCAGCTTGGGCAGGGGCTACGAGCAGTACTTC.

The chain uses TRBV5-1 and TRBJ1-2, with TRBD1 matching 8 bases. The length of the CDR3 is 15 residues. Trimming at V came to 2 bases and at J to 3 bases, leaving 6 bases not matched to a gene. Germline CDR1 is SGHRS and CDR2 is YFSETQ. The CDR3 loop is CASSLGQGPYYGYTF. The CDR3 coding sequence is TGCGCCAGCAGCTTAGGACAGGGACCTTACTATGGCTACACCTTC.

Concerning this clone: Different DNA sequences within this sample yield the same CDR3. The CDR3 loop reads CASSLAGGYGYTF. CDR3 sequence (DNA): TGTGCCAGCAGCTTAGCAGGGGGCTATGGCTACACCTTC. The chain employs TRBV13 and TRBJ1-2; TRBD1 agrees at 7 bases. Unmatched junction bases numbered 0, after V lost 1 base and J lost 4 bases. The germline gives CDR1 PRHDT, CDR2 FYEKMQ (reference sequence). CDR3 size: 13 residues.